The 9 T cell receptor beta chains below all came from one sample that was sequenced in a study of cytomegalovirus exposure and HLA in healthy donors. The primer mix had 60 Vbeta and 13 Jbeta primers. Generated by immunoSEQ multiplex PCR, the TCRdb table keeps only in-frame clones and is missing some. Among 200,000 to 300,000 clones listed, 84% were seen once. Material: PBMCs. The receptors originated from a woman between 40 and 55 years old in good health and CMV-seropositive.

J is TRBJ2-4 and V is TRBV7-2; 9 bases fit TRBD1. Germline CDR1 is SGHTA and CDR2 is FQGNSA. Trimming at V came to 5 bases and at J to 3 bases, leaving 14 bases not matched to a gene. This CDR3 is built from 18 residues. The CDR3 sequence: CASSTRLQGALGKNIQYF. The CDR3 bases are TGTGCCAGCAGCACAAGGTTACAGGGGGCTTTGGGCAAAAACATTCAGTACTTC.

This chain links TRBV19 with TRBJ2-7, with D maybe TRBD1 (5 bases). The V end lost 6 bases, the J end lost 0 bases, and 12 bases lay between the germline ends. CDR1 and CDR2 (germline): LNHDA, SQIVND (reference sequence). CDR3 size: 14 residues. The CDR3 reads CASSRTRSSYEQYF. The CDR3 DNA reads TGTGCCAGTAGCCGGACAAGAAGCTCCTACGAGCAGTACTTC.

The chain couples TRBV9 to TRBJ2-1, with TRBD2 matching over 7 bases. After removal of 4 bases from V and 0 bases from J, the junction contained 19 bases not matched to a gene. Germline CDR1 SGDLS, CDR2 YYNGEE. The CDR3 is 20 amino acids. Here the CDR3 reads CASSLSPSGLPVSSYNEQFF. CDR3 DNA: TGTGCCAGCAGCTTAAGTCCTAGCGGACTGCCCGTGAGCTCCTACAATGAGCAGTTCTTC.

This chain connects TRBV5-1 to TRBJ2-7; the D gene is possibly TRBD2 (5 bases). Trimming took off 3 bases at V and 2 bases at J, with 9 bases between the two ends. Germline V gene sequence: CDR1 SGHRS, CDR2 YFSETQ. CDR3 length: 13 amino acids. Here the CDR3 DNA reads TGCGCCAGCAGCTCACTAGGTGCCTACGAGCAGTACTTC. Translated: CASSSLGAYEQYF.

The rearrangement uses TRBV9 and TRBJ1-1; no firm D call. V gave up 1 base and J gave up 0 bases, with 10 bases separating them. Germline values: CDR1 SGDLS, CDR2 YYNGEE. CDR3 size: 15 residues. This CDR3 is CASSVTGTMNTEAFF. In nucleotides, the CDR3 is TGTGCCAGCAGCGTAACCGGTACGATGAACACTGAAGCTTTCTTT.

The chain joins TRBV30 to TRBJ1-5; 9 nucleotides line up with TRBD1. Trimming at V came to 3 bases and at J to 6 bases, leaving 6 bases not matched to a gene. Per the germline V gene, CDR1 is GTSNPN and CDR2 is SVGIG (reference sequence). The CDR3 length is 14 residues. CDR3: CAWRGQGSSQPQHF. The CDR3 DNA follows: TGTGCCTGGAGGGGACAGGGAAGTAGTCAGCCCCAGCATTTT. Based on the CDR3 plus reference TRBV30 and TRBJ1-5, the full variable domain is SQTIHQWPATLVQPVGSPLSLECTVEGTSNPNLYWYRQAAGRGLQLLFYSVGIGQISSEVPQNLSASRPQDRQFILSSKKLLLSDSGFYLCAWRGQGSSQPQHFGDGTRLSIL.

The V call is TRBV30, the J call TRBJ1-2; 11 bases are a match to TRBD1. The CDR3 totals 14 residues. The ends lost 3 bases at V and 8 bases at J; junction bases unmatched: 8. Germline V gene sequence: CDR1 GTSNPN, CDR2 SVGIG (reference sequence). The CDR3 DNA follows: TGTGCCTGGAGCTATGGACAGGGGGCGAACGGCTACACCTTC. Its protein is CAWSYGQGANGYTF.

This clone came up once. The chain is built from TRBV19 and TRBJ2-7; TRBD2 matches at 7 bases. The CDR3 totals 15 residues. CDR1 and CDR2 from the germline V gene are LNHDA and SQIVND (reference sequence). Trimming at V came to 2 bases and at J to 5 bases, leaving 9 bases not matched to a gene. CDR3 sequence: CASSINREATHEQYF. CDR3 bases: TGTGCCAGTAGTATAAATCGGGAGGCTACCCACGAGCAGTACTTC.

This clone was observed a single time. Sequence at one end of the junction differs from germline and may be a read error. Other DNA variants within this sample encode the same CDR3. V is TRBV7-3 and J is TRBJ2-7; maybe TRBD2 (7 bases). CDR3 length equals 14 residues. Germline V gives CDR1 SGHTA, CDR2 FQGTGA. CDR3 sequence reads: CASSIGGLGDEQYF. The CDR3 bases are TGCGCCAGCAGCATCGGGGGGCTTGGGGACGAGCAGTACTTC. Complete variable domain (other parts from reference TRBV7-3 and TRBJ2-7): GAGVSQTPSNKVTEKGKYVELRCDPISGHTALYWYRQSLGQGPEFLIYFQGTGAADDSGLPNDRFFAVRPEGSVSTLKIQRTERGDSAVYLCASSIGGLGDEQYFGPGTRLTVT.